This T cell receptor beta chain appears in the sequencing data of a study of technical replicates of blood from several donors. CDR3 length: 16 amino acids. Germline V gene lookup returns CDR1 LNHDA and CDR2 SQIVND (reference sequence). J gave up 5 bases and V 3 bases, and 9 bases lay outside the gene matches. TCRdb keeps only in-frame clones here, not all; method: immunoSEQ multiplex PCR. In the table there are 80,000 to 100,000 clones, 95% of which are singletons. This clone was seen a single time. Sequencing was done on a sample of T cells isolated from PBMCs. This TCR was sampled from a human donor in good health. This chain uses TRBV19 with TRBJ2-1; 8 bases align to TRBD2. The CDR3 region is CASSIEAGAYHNEQFF. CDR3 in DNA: TGTGCCAGTAGTATCGAAGCGGGAGCGTACCACAATGAGCAGTTCTTC.